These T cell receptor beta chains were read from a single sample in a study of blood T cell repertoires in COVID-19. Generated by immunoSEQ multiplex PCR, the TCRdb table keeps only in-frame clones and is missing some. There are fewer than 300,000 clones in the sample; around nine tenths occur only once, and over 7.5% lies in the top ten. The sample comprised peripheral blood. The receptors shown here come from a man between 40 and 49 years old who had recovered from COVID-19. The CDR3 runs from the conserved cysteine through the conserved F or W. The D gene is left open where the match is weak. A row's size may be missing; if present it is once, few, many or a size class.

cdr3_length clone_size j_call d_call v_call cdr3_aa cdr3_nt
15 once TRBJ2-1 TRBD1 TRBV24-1 CATSDPGTGGNEQFF TGTGCCACCAGTGATCCCGGGACAGGGGGCAATGAGCAGTTCTTC
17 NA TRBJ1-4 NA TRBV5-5 CASSFFGQGRVVEKLFF TGTGCCAGCAGCTTCTTTGGGCAGGGGCGGGTGGTTGAAAAACTGTTTTTT
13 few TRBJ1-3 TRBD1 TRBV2 CASRTGAGNTIYF TGTGCCAGCAGGACAGGGGCTGGAAACACCATATATTTT
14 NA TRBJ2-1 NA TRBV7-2 CASSPRGTYNEQFF TGTGCCAGCAGCCCCCGCGGGACCTACAATGAGCAGTTCTTC
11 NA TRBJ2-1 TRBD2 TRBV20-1 CSASAGGEQFF TGCAGTGCTTCCGCGGGGGGAGAGCAGTTCTTC
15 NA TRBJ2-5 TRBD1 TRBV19 CASSGTGGLQETQYF TGTGCCAGTAGTGGGACAGGAGGTTTACAAGAGACCCAGTACTTC
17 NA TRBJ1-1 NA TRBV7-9 CASSLMGAFFMNTEAFF TGTGCCAGCAGCTTAATGGGGGCGTTTTTCATGAACACTGAAGCTTTCTTT
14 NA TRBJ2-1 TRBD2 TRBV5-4 CASSFGREGLREFF TGTGCCAGCAGCTTTGGGCGGGAGGGCCTTCGAGAGTTCTTC
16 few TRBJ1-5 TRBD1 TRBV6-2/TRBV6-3 CASSVGQGVSNQPQHF TGTGCCAGCAGTGTCGGACAGGGTGTCAGCAATCAGCCCCAGCATTTT
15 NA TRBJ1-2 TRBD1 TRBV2 CASKMDRNVLYGYTF TGTGCCAGCAAGATGGACAGGAATGTATTATATGGCTACACCTTC
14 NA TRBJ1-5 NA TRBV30 CAWSVPGSNQPQHF TGTGCCTGGAGTGTACCGGGTAGCAATCAGCCCCAGCATTTT
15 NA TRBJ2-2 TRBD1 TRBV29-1 CSVEGTGGNTGELFF TGCAGCGTTGAAGGGACAGGGGGTAACACCGGGGAGCTGTTTTTT
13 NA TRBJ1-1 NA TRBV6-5 CASSYEGNTEAFF TGTGCCAGCAGTTACGAGGGGAACACTGAAGCTTTCTTT
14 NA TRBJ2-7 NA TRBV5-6 CASSFLGPGSEQYF TGTGCCAGCAGCTTTCTTGGTCCGGGATCCGAGCAGTACTTC
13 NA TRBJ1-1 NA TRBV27 CTTGRGVNTEAFF TGTACCACAGGGAGGGGTGTGAACACTGAAGCTTTCTTT
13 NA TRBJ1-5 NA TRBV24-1 CATSVGAGGPQHF TGTGCCACCAGTGTTGGCGCGGGAGGGCCCCAGCATTTT
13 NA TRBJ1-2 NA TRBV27 CASSFRGGLGYTF TGTGCCAGCAGTTTCAGGGGTGGCCTTGGCTACACCTTC
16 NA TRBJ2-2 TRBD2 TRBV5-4 CASSLFLAGGTGELFF TGTGCCAGCAGCTTGTTCCTAGCGGGAGGTACCGGGGAGCTGTTTTTT
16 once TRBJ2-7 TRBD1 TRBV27 CASSSITGTGVREQYF TGTGCCAGCAGCTCTATTACCGGGACAGGGGTCCGTGAGCAGTACTTC
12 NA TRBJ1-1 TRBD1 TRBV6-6 CASSQGASEAFF TGTGCCAGCAGCCAGGGGGCGTCTGAAGCTTTCTTT
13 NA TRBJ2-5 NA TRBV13 CASSFNPQETQYF TGTGCCAGCAGCTTTAATCCTCAAGAGACCCAGTACTTC
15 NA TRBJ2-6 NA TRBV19 CASSIQGTGANVLTF TGTGCCAGTAGTATCCAGGGTACTGGGGCCAACGTCCTGACTTTC
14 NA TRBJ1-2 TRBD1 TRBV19 CASRLQGGDGGYTF TGTGCCAGTAGACTACAGGGGGGAGACGGTGGCTACACCTTC
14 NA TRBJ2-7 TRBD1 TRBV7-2 CASSSRTGAYEQYF TGTGCCAGCAGCTCCAGGACAGGGGCCTACGAGCAGTACTTC
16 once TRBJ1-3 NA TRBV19 CASSMSIPSSGNTIYF TGTGCCAGTAGTATGTCCATCCCGAGCTCTGGAAACACCATATATTTT
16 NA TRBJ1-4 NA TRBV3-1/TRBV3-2 CASSSFDRATNEKLFF TGTGCCAGCAGCTCCTTCGATCGGGCAACTAATGAAAAACTGTTTTTT
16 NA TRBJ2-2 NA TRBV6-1 CASSGGRPWDTGELFF TGTGCCAGCAGTGGGGGGCGTCCGTGGGACACCGGGGAGCTGTTTTTT
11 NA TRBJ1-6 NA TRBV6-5 CASSTRGPLHF TGTGCCAGCAGTACGAGGGGGCCCCTCCACTTT
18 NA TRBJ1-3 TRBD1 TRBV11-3 CASSLDPRDRGPGNTIYF TGTGCCAGCAGCTTAGATCCGCGGGACAGGGGACCTGGAAACACCATATATTTT
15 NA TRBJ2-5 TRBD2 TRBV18 CASSPNSGRMETQYF TGTGCCAGCTCACCAAACAGCGGGAGAATGGAGACCCAGTACTTC
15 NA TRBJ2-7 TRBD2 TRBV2 CASVPSGRHSYEQYF TGTGCCAGCGTTCCTAGCGGGAGGCACTCCTACGAGCAGTACTTC
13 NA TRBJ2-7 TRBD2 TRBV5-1 CASRGAGEYEQYF TGCGCCAGCAGGGGAGCGGGGGAGTACGAGCAGTACTTC
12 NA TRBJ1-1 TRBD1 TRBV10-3 CAISTGGAEAFF TGTGCCATCAGCACAGGGGGGGCTGAAGCTTTCTTT
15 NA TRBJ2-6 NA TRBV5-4 CASSLDSRGANVLTF TGTGCCAGCAGCTTGGACTCGAGGGGGGCCAACGTCCTGACTTTC
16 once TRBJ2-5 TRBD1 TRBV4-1 CASSQQGQGLPETQYF TGCGCCAGCAGCCAACAGGGACAGGGGTTGCCAGAGACCCAGTACTTC
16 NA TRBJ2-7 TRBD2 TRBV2 CASSPTSGLPTHEQYF TGTGCCAGCAGCCCGACTAGCGGGCTTCCAACCCACGAGCAGTACTTC
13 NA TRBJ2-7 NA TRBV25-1 CASSAPLSYEQYF TGTGCCAGCAGTGCACCACTCTCCTACGAGCAGTACTTC
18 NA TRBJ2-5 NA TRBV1 CTSSRIRRRLAGEETQYF TGCACCAGCAGCCGCATCCGACGAAGACTAGCGGGGGAAGAGACCCAGTACTTC
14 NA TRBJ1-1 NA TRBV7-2 CASSLHRLNTEAFF TGTGCCAGCAGCTTACACAGGCTGAACACTGAAGCTTTCTTT
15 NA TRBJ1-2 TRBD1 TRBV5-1 CASSSYRGFDYGYTF TGCGCCAGCAGCTCGTACAGGGGATTTGACTATGGCTACACCTTC
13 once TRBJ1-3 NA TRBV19 CASSISTGNTIYF TGTGCCAGTAGTATTAGTACTGGAAACACCATATATTTT